Detailed here is one T cell receptor beta chain. Its antigen is currently not known. Base qualities were left out, and no much larger clone turns up one base away. The data were obtained in a study of blood T cell repertoires in COVID-19 (dated by TCRdb to between 2020 and 2021). For context, the study as a whole: The collaborator samples originated in the United States, Italy and Spain and spanned the acute and convalescent phases of COVID-19. Nearly every sample came with metadata listing a de-identified subject ID, COVID-19 status, age in years and sex. Samples were obtained from the ongoing ImmuneRACE study (first 160 participants) and from over 1,000 subjects provided by 6 global collaborators. A freely available public database, intended as a resource for researchers studying the immune response to SARS-CoV-2, is where the repertoires were released. Where HLA class I and class II types were available, the types were taken from metadata supplied by the sample provider, not from assay-based typing. The dataset comprised deeply sampled blood TCRbeta repertoires from subjects exposed to, actively infected with, or recovered from COVID-19. The material from the prospective study consisted of cDNA or gDNA derived from T cells, B-cell-depleted T cells, or PBMCs. What the research found in general, with its limitations: Clinical and demographic metadata were provided uncurated, with the amount varying by source and participant.

The immunoSEQ Assay, a bias-controlled multiplex PCR, was used to amplify TCRbeta CDR3 regions from genomic DNA. As for the original processing: Nucleated cell counts per sample were estimated from amplification of reference gene primers within the assay. To quantify the absolute abundance of each unique TCRbeta CDR3 rearrangement, sequence reads were collapsed and filtered. For each sample, productive Simpson clonality was calculated by taking the square root of Simpson's diversity index across productive rearrangements. TCRdb provides this immuneACCESS table in a form limited to in-frame rearrangements. Some clones are lacking; in checked studies, under half of them reflect an unresolved V gene, and why the rest are absent is not known. V, J and clone size are those of that table, while D and trimming were read from the DNA. The table for this sample lists some 130,000 clones; 75% to 90% of them were counted only once. Under 4.5% of the sample belongs to the ten largest clones.

Based on the germline V gene (reference sequence), the CDR1 and CDR2 sequences are SGHNT and YYREEE. V is clipped by 4 bases and J by 6 bases, and the sequence between their germline boundaries is 16 bases long. The CDR3, from cysteine to phenylalanine, totals 14 residues. Here the CDR3 DNA is all that survives: 42 bases in frame from base 1. One collaborating source in Seattle enrolled patients while the patients were actively infected and followed the patients over time throughout the course of disease. Collaborating institutions collected whole blood in K2EDTA tubes following their own protocols. For TCRbeta analysis, collaborators shipped samples as frozen whole blood, isolated PBMCs, or DNA extracted from either of those sample types.

The chain employs TRBV5-4 and TRBJ1-1; no D gene is confidently identified. This TCR was recovered from a man between 60 and 75 years old with COVID-19, enrolled during active disease. The sequenced material came from peripheral blood. The DNA reads as follows: TGTGCCAGCAGCGCGATGCAGGTCGGGGCTGAAGCTTTCTTT. This is translated as CASSAMQVGAEAFF.